There are a few counts of the clone carrying this TCR beta chain. Its target is not known. TCR libraries were built from 450 to 650 ng of total RNA by linear amplification. Original analysis: Sequencing covered 70,000 to 95,000 rearranged alpha-chain transcripts across several healthy donors. TCRdb re-called the reads with MiXCR, one entry per CDR3 protein. TCRdb assigned the V and J calls; the authors' analysis was not used. The table includes about 200,000 distinct CDR3 sequences, about 76% detected once. Naive T cells were sorted: CD4+CD8-CD45RO-CD45RA+ for CD4+, CD8+CD4-CD45RA+CD27bright for CD8+. The length of the CDR3 is 13 residues. From germline, CDR1 is MNHEY and CDR2 SMNVEV (reference sequence). The V end lost 6 bases, the J end lost 10 bases, and 18 bases lay between the germline ends. This record belongs to a study of healthy donors' naive CD4 and CD8 T cells. Study in general: TCR alpha primers covered all functional IMGT alpha gene variants.

Overall study results and limits: Most V and J genes were reportedly biased between naive CD4+ and CD8+ cells.

Sequencing input: naive CD4+ and CD8+ T cells sorted from blood, pooled from several donors. The J gene is TRBJ1-1, the V gene TRBV27; the D gene is possibly TRBD1 (6 bases). The TCR comes from a pool of human donors in good health; the sample pools cells from several healthy donors. The CDR3 sequence is CASSRGLEWGAFF. The CDR3 bases are TGTGCCAGCAGCCGGGGGCTGGAGTGGGGAGCTTTCTTT.